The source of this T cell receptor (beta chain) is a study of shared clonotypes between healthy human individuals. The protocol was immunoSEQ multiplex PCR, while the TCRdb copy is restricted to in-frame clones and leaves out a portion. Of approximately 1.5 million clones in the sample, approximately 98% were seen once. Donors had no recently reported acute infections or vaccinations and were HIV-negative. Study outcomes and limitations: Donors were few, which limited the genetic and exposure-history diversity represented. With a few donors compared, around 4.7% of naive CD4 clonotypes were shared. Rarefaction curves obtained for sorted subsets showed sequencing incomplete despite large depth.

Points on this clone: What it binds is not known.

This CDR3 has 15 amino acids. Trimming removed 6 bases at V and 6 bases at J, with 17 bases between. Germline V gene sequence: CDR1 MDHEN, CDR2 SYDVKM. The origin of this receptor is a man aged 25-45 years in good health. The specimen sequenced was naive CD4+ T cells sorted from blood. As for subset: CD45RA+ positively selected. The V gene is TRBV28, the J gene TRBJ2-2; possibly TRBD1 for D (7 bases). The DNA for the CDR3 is TGTGCCAGCAGGAAAGGGGGCAGCGGGCCCGGGGAGCTGTTTTTT. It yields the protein CASRKGGSGPGELFF.